The clone carrying this T cell receptor beta chain was recorded once. Profiled with immunoSEQ multiplex PCR; TCRdb holds only in-frame clones, not every one. The table has fewer than 20,000 clones, over 75% seen once. This specimen comes from a study of technical replicates of blood from several donors. Trimming stripped 3 bases from V and 2 bases from J, with 11 bases between. The CDR3 is 14 residues long. Germline assignment: CDR1 LGHNA and CDR2 YNFKEQ. The origin of this receptor is a human donor in good health. Some clones in this sample may be carry-over from other donors' samples. Sequencing input: PBMCs. The J gene is TRBJ2-7, the V gene TRBV4-2; D might be TRBD1 (6 bases). Here the CDR3 DNA reads TGTGCCAGCAGCCAGCCAGGGGACGCCTACGAGCAGTACTTC. Translating gives CASSQPGDAYEQYF.